This record concerns one TCR beta chain sequence. The multiple sclerosis control group was made up of treatment-naive patients with stable or active relapsing-remitting disease. These data come from a study of CD8 T cells in Susac syndrome. The RNA, about 0.45 to 1 ug, was put through reverse transcription using random hexamers. TCRdb itself ran the immunoSEQ multiplex PCR reads through MiXCR, one entry per CDR3 protein. The sample has a few hundred thousand distinct CDR3 sequences, over 90% seen once. CDR1 SGHAT and CDR2 FQNNGV come from the germline V gene. The CDR3 runs to 15 residues. V lost 10 bases and J 0 bases, leaving 19 bases between the germline ends.

The chain is built from TRBV11-2 and TRBJ2-7; possibly TRBD1 for D (6 bases). This clonotype was sampled from a human donor with multiple sclerosis. Sequences were obtained from CD4+ T cells from PBMCs. The CDR3 loop is CANHPYRAFSYEQYV. CDR3 sequence (DNA): TGTGCCAACCATCCCTACAGGGCCTTCTCCTACGAGCAGTACGTC.